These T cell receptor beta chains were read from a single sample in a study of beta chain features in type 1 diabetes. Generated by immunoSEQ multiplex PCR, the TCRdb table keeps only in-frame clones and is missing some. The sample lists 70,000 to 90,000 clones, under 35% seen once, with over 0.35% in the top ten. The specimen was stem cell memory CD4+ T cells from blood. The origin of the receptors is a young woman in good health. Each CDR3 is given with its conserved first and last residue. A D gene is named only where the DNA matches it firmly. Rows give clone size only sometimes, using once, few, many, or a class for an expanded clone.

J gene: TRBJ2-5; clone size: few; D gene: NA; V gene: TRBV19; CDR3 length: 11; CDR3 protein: CASIGGETQYF; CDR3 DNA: TGTGCCAGTATCGGGGGAGAGACCCAGTACTTC
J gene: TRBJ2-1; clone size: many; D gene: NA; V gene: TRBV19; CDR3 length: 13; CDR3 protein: CASSDQGSREQFF; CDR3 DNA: TGTGCCAGTAGTGACCAGGGGAGTCGCGAGCAGTTCTTC
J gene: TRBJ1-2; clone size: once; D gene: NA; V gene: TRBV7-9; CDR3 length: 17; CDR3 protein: CASSTAQITLPNYGYTF; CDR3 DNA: TGTGCCAGCAGCACCGCACAGATTACTTTACCTAACTATGGCTACACCTTC
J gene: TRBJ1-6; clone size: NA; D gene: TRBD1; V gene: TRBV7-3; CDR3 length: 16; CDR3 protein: CASSLNSGQGSSPLHF; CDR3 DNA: TGTGCCAGCAGCTTAAATAGCGGACAGGGCAGTTCACCCCTCCACTTT
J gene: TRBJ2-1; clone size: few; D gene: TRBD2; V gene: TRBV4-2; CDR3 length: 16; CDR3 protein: CASSQVSGGAYNEQFF; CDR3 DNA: TGTGCCAGCAGCCAAGTCTCGGGAGGTGCTTACAATGAGCAGTTCTTC
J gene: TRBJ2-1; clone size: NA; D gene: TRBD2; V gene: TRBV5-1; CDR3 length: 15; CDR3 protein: CASSVLAGGINEQFF; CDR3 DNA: TGCGCCAGCAGCGTACTAGCGGGAGGGATCAATGAGCAGTTCTTC
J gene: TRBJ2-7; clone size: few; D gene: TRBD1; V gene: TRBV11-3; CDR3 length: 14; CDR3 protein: CASSYGTGGYEQYF; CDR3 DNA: TGTGCCAGCAGCTACGGGACAGGGGGTTACGAGCAGTACTTC
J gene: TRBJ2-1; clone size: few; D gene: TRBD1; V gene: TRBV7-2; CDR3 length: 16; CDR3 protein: CASSLAPGQPYNEQFF; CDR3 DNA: TGTGCCAGCAGCTTAGCACCGGGACAGCCCTACAATGAGCAGTTCTTC
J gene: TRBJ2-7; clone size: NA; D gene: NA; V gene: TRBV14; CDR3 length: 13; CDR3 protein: CASSQATFPEQYF; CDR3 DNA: TGTGCCAGCAGCCAAGCTACTTTCCCCGAGCAGTACTTC
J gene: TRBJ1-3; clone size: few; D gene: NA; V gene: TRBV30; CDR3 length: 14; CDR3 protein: CAWSRQFSGNTIYF; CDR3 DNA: TGTGCCTGGAGCCGACAGTTCTCTGGAAACACCATATATTTT
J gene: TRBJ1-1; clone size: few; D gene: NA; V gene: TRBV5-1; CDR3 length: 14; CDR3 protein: CASSFEGGAGEAFF; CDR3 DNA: TGCGCCAGCAGCTTCGAGGGAGGTGCCGGGGAAGCTTTCTTT
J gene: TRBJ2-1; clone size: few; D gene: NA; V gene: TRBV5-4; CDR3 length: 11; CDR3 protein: CASRASFEQFF; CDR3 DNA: TGTGCCAGCAGAGCTAGCTTTGAGCAGTTCTTC
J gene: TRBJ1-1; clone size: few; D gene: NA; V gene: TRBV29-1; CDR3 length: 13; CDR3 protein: CSVEWHQNTEAFF; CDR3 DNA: TGCAGCGTTGAGTGGCACCAGAACACTGAAGCTTTCTTT
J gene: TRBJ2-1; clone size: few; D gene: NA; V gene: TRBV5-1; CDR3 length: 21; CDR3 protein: CASSWPRANRAYGNSYNEQFF; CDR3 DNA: TGCGCCAGCAGCTGGCCGAGGGCCAACCGGGCTTATGGGAACTCCTACAATGAGCAGTTCTTC
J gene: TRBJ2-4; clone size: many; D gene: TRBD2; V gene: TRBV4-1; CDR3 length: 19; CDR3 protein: CASSLQLAGGPGAKNIQYF; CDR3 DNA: TGCGCCAGCAGCCTCCAACTAGCGGGAGGGCCGGGAGCCAAAAACATTCAGTACTTC
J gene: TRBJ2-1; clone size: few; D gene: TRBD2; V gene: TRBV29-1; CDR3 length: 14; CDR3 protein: CSAGGGSSYNEQFF; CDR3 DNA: TGCAGCGCGGGTGGCGGGAGCTCCTACAATGAGCAGTTCTTC
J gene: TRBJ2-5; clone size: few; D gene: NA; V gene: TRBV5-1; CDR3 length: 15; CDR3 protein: CASSGATQQQETQYF; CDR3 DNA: TGCGCCAGCAGCGGGGCTACACAGCAACAAGAGACCCAGTACTTC
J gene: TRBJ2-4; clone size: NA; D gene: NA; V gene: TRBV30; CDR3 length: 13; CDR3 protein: CAWSDGLGGIQYF; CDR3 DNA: TGTGCCTGGAGTGACGGGTTAGGTGGCATTCAGTACTTC
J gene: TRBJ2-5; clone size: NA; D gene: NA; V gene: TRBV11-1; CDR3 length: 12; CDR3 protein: CASSTSQETQYF; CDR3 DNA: TGTGCCAGCAGCACGAGCCAAGAGACCCAGTACTTC
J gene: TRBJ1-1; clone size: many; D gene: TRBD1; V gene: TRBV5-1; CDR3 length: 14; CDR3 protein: CASSSGTTGDEAFF; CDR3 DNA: TGCGCCAGCAGCTCAGGTACGACAGGGGACGAAGCTTTCTTT
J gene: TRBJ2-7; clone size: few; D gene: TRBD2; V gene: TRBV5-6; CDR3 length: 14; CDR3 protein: CASSLAGPSYEQYF; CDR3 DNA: TGTGCCAGCAGCTTAGCGGGACCCTCCTACGAGCAGTACTTC
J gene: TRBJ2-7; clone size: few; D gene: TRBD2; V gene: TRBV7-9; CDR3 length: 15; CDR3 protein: CASSPGLAEPYEQYF; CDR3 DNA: TGTGCCAGCAGCCCGGGACTAGCGGAGCCCTACGAGCAGTACTTC
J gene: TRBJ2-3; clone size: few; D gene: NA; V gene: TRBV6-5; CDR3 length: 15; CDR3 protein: CASSLGGPSTDTQYF; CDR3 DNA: TGTGCCAGCAGTTTGGGGGGGCCTAGCACAGATACGCAGTATTTT
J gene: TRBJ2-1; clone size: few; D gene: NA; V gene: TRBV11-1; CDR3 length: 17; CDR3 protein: CASSLARRGQGENEQFF; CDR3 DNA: TGTGCCAGCAGCTTAGCGAGGAGGGGGCAGGGTGAAAATGAGCAGTTCTTC
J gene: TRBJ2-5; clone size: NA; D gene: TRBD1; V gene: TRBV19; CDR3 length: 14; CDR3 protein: CASSHRGHQETQYF; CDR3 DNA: TGTGCCAGTAGTCACAGGGGGCACCAAGAGACCCAGTACTTC
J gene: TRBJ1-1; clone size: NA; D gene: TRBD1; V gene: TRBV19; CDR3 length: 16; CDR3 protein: CASSAGQGFENTEAFF; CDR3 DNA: TGTGCCAGTAGTGCAGGACAGGGGTTCGAGAACACTGAAGCTTTCTTT
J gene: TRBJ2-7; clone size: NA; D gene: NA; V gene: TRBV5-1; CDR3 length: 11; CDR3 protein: CASSLGGEQYF; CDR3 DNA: TGCGCCAGCAGCTTGGGAGGGGAGCAGTACTTC
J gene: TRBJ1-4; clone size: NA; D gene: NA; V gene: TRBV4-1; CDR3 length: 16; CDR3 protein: CASSQGTVATNEKLFF; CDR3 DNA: TGCGCCAGCAGCCAGGGGACTGTCGCAACTAATGAAAAACTGTTTTTT
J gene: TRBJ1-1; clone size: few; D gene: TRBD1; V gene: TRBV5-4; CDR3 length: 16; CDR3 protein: CASSLGGPTGNTEAFF; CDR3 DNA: TGTGCCAGCAGCTTAGGTGGCCCGACAGGGAATACTGAAGCTTTCTTT
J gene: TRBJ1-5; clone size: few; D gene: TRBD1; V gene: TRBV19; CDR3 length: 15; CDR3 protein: CASSRDRQFNQPQHF; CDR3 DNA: TGTGCCAGTTCCCGGGACAGACAATTCAATCAGCCCCAGCATTTT
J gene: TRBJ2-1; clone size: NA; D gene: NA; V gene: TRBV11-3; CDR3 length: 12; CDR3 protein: CASTWDFNEQFF; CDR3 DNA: TGTGCCAGCACTTGGGACTTCAATGAGCAGTTCTTC
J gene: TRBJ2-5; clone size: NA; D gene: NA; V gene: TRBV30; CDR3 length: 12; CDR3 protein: CAWTQAEETQYF; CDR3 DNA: TGTGCCTGGACACAGGCCGAAGAGACCCAGTACTTC
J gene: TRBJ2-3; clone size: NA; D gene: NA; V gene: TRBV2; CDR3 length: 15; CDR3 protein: CASSEGLAGTDTQYF; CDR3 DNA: TGTGCCAGCAGTGAAGGATTAGCGGGCACAGATACGCAGTATTTT
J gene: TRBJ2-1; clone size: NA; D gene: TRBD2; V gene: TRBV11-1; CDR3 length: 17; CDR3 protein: CASSLTGAGATYNEQFF; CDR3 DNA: TGTGCCAGCAGCTTAACCGGCGCGGGAGCTACCTACAATGAGCAGTTCTTC
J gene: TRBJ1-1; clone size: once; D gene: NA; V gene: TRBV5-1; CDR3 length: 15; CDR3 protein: CASTSGLSVYTEAFF; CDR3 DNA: TGCGCCAGCACCTCTGGTCTCAGCGTGTACACTGAAGCTTTCTTT
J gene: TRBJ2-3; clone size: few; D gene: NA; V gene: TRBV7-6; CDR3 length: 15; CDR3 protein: CASSSPMGGQVTQYF; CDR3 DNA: TGTGCCAGCAGCTCCCCGATGGGGGGGCAGGTTACGCAGTATTTT
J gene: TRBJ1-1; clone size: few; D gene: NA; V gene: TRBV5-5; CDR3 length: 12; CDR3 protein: CASKNLGTEAFF; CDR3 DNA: TGTGCCAGCAAAAATCTCGGCACTGAAGCTTTCTTT
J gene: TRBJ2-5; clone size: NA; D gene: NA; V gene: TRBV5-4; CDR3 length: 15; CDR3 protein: CASSPYSGTGGTQYF; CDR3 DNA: TGTGCCAGCAGCCCCTACTCCGGGACTGGAGGGACCCAGTACTTC
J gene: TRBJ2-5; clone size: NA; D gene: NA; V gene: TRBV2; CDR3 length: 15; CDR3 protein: CASRPGGIYQETQYF; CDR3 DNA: TGTGCCAGCAGACCCGGCGGGATCTACCAAGAGACCCAGTACTTC
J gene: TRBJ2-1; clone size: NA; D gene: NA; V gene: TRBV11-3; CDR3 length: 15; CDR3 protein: CASSEGSDSYNEQFF; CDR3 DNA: TGTGCCAGCAGCGAGGGTAGCGACTCCTACAATGAGCAGTTCTTC
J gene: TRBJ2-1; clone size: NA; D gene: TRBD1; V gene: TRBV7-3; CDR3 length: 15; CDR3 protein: CASSSDRGLYNEQFF; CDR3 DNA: TGTGCCAGCAGCTCGGACAGGGGGCTATACAATGAGCAGTTCTTC
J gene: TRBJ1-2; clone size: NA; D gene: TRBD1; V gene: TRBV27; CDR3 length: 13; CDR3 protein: CASRPDRGRGYTF; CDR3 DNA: TGTGCCAGCAGACCCGACAGGGGAAGGGGCTACACCTTC
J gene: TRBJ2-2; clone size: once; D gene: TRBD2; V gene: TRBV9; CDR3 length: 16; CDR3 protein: CASSPSRLAGAGELFF; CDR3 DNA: TGTGCCAGCAGCCCCTCCCGACTAGCGGGAGCCGGGGAGCTGTTTTTT
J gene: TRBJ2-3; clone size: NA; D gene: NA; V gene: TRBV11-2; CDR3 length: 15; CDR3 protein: CASRGLAMGTDTQYF; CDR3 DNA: TGTGCCAGCAGAGGGCTAGCAATGGGCACAGATACGCAGTATTTT
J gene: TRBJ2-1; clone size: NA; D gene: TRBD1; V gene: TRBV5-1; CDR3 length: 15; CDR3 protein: CASSPGQGSYNEQFF; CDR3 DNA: TGCGCCAGCAGCCCGGGACAGGGGTCCTACAATGAGCAGTTCTTC
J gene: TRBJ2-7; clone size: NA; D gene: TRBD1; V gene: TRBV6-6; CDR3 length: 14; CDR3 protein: CASSYSGGPYEQYF; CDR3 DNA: TGTGCCAGCAGTTATTCAGGGGGCCCCTACGAGCAGTACTTC
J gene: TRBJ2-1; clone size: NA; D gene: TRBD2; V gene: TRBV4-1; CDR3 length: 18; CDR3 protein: CASSHPTSGRDSYNEQFF; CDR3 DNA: TGCGCCAGCAGCCACCCAACTAGCGGGAGGGACTCCTACAATGAGCAGTTCTTC
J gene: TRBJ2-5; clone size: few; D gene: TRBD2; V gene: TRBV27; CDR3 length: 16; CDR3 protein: CASSIRGAGYQETQYF; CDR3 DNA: TGTGCCAGCAGTATCCGGGGAGCGGGGTACCAAGAGACCCAGTACTTC
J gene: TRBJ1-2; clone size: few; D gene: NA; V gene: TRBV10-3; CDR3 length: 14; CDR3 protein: CAISESGDREGYTF; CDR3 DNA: TGTGCCATCAGTGAGTCAGGAGACCGGGAGGGCTACACCTTC
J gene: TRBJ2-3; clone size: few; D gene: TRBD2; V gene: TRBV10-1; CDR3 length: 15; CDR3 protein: CASSSLTGGMDTQYF; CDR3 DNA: TGCGCCAGCAGTAGTCTTACGGGAGGCATGGATACGCAGTATTTT
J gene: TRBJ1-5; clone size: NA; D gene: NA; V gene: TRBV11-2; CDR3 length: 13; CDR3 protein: CASSSQGNQPQHF; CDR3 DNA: TGTGCCAGCAGCTCTCAGGGCAATCAGCCCCAGCATTTT
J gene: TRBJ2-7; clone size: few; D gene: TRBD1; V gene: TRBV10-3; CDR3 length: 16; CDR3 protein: CAISDVLGQGSYEQYF; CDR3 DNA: TGTGCCATCAGTGACGTTTTGGGACAGGGTTCCTACGAGCAGTACTTC
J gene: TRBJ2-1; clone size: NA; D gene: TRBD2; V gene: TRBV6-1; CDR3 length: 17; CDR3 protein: CASREAGTSGTYNEQFF; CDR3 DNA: TGTGCCAGCAGGGAAGCTGGGACTAGCGGAACCTACAATGAGCAGTTCTTC
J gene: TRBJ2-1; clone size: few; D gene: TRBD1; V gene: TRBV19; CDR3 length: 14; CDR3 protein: CASSFRDRVNEQFF; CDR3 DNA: TGTGCCAGTAGTTTCCGGGACAGGGTCAATGAGCAGTTCTTC
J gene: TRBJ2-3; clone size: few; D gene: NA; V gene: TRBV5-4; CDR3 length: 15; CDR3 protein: CASSLRDFDTNTQYF; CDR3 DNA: TGTGCCAGCAGCCTCCGGGACTTCGACACGAATACGCAGTATTTT
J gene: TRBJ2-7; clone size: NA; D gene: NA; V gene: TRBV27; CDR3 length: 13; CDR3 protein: CASSLWGTYEQYF; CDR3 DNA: TGTGCCAGCAGTTTATGGGGCACCTACGAGCAGTACTTC
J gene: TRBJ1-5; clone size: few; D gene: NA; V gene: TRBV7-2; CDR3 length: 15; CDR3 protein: CASSLGGRQNQPQHF; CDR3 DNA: TGTGCCAGCAGCCTAGGGGGGCGACAGAATCAGCCCCAGCATTTT
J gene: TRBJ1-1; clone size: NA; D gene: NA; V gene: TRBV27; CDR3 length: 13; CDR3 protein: CASRFRVGGEAFF; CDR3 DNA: TGTGCCAGCAGGTTTAGAGTCGGAGGCGAAGCTTTCTTT